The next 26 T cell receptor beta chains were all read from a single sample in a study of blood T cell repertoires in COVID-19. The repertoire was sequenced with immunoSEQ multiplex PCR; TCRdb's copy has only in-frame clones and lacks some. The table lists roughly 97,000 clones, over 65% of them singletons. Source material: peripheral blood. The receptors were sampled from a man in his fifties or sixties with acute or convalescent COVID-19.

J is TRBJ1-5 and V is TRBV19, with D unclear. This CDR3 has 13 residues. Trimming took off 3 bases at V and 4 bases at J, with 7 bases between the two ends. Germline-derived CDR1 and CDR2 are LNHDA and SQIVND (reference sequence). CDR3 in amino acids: CASSIAGNQPQHF. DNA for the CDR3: TGTGCCAGTAGTATCGCGGGGAATCAGCCCCAGCATTTT.

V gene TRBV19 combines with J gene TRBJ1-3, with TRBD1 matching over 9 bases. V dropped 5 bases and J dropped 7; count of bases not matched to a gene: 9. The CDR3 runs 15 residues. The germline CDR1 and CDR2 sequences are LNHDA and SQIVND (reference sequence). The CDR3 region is CASSAGTGRGNTIYF. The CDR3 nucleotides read TGTGCCAGTAGTGCAGGGACAGGGAGAGGGAACACCATATATTTT.

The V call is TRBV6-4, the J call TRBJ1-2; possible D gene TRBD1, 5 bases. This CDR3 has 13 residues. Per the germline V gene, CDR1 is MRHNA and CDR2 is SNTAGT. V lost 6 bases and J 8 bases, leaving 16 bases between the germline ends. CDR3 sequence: CASRSEWGGGYTF. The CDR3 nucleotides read TGTGCCAGCAGATCGGAGTGGGGCGGCGGCTACACCTTC.

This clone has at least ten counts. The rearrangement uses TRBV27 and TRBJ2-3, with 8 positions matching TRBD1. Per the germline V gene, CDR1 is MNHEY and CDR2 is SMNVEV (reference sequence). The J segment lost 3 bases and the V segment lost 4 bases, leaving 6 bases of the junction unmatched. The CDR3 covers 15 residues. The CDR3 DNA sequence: TGTGCCAGCAGTTCAGGGGGCAGGGAGACAGATACGCAGTATTTT. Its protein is CASSSGGRETDTQYF.

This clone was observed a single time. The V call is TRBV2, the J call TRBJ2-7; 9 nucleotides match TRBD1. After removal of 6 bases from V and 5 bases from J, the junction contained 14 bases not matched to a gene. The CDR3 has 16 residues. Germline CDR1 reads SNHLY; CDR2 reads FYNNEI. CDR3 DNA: TGTGCCAGCAGGATATTTGTGGGACAGGGTTCCCACGAGCAGTACTTC. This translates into CASRIFVGQGSHEQYF.

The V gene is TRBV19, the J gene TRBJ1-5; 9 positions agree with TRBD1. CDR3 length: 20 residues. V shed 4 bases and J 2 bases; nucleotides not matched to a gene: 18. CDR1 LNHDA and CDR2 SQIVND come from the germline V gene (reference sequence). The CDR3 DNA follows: TGTGCCAGTAGTAGCAAACCGGGACAGGGAGGAGTATTGGGCAATCAGCCCCAGCATTTT. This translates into CASSSKPGQGGVLGNQPQHF.

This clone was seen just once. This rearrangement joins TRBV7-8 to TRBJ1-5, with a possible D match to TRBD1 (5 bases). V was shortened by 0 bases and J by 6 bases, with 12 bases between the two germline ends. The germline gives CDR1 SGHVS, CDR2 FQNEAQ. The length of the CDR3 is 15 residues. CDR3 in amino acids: CASSLAVVQGQPQHF. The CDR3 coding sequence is TGTGCCAGCAGCTTAGCAGTTGTTCAGGGTCAGCCCCAGCATTTT.

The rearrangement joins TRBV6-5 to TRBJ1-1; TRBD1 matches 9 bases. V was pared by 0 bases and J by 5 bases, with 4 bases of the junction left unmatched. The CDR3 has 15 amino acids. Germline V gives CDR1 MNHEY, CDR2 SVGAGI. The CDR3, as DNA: TGTGCCAGCAGTTACTCAAGGGGGACAGGGACTGAAGCTTTCTTT. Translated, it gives CASSYSRGTGTEAFF.

Written as DNA, the CDR3 is TGTGCCAGCAGGTCGGTACCTCAAGCCCCGACCCAGTACTTC. Translation: CASRSVPQAPTQYF. This sequence joins TRBV11-2 and TRBJ2-5; D call uncertain. The germline V and J ends were trimmed by 6 bases and 7 bases, with 18 bases remaining between them. CDR3 size: 14 residues. CDR1 SGHAT and CDR2 FQNNGV come from the germline V gene.

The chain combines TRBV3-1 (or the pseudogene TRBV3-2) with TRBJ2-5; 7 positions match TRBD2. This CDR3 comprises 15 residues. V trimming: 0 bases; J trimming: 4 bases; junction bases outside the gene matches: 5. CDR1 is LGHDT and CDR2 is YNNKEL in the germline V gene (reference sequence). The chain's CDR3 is CASSQEGTSVETQYF. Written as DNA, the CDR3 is TGTGCCAGCAGCCAAGAGGGAACTAGCGTAGAGACCCAGTACTTC.

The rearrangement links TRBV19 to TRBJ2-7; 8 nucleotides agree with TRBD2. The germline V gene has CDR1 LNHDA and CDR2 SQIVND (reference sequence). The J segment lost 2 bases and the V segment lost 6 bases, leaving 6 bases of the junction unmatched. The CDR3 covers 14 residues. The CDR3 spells CASSGRARAYEQYF. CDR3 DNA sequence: TGTGCCAGTAGCGGGAGGGCCCGGGCCTACGAGCAGTACTTC. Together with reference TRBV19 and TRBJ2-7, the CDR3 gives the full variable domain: DGGITQSPKYLFRKEGQNVTLSCEQNLNHDAMYWYRQDPGQGLRLIYYSQIVNDFQKGDIAEGYSVSREKKESFPLTVTSAQKNPTAFYLCASSGRARAYEQYFGPGTRLTVT.

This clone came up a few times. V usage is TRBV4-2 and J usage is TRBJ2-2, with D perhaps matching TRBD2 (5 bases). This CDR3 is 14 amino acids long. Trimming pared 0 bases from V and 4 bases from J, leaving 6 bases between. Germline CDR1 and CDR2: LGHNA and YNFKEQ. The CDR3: CASSQDGGTGELFF. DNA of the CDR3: TGTGCCAGCAGCCAAGATGGAGGCACCGGGGAGCTGTTTTTT.

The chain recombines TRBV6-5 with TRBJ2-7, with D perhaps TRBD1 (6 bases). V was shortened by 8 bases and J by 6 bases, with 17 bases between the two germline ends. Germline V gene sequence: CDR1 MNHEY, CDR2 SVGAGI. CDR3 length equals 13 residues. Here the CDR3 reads CASLAGVISEQYF. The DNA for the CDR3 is TGTGCCAGCCTGGCAGGGGTCATCTCCGAGCAGTACTTC.

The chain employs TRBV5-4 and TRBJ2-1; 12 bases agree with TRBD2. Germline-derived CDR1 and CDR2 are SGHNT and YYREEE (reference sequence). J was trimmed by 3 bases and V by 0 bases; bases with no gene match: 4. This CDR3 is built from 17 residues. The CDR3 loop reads CASSLASSGRDYNEQFF. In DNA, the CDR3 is TGTGCCAGCAGCTTGGCCTCTAGCGGGAGGGACTACAATGAGCAGTTCTTC.

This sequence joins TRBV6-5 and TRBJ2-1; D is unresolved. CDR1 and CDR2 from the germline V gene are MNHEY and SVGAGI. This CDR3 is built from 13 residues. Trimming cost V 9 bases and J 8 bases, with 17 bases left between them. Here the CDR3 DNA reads TGTGCCAGTTATAGATCCCTCGTGGATGAGCAGTTCTTC. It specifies CASYRSLVDEQFF.

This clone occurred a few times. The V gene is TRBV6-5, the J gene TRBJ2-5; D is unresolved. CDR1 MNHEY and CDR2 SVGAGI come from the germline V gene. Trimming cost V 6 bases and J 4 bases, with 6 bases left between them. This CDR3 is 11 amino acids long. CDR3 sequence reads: CASRRGETQYF. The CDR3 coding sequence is TGTGCCAGCAGGCGAGGAGAGACCCAGTACTTC.

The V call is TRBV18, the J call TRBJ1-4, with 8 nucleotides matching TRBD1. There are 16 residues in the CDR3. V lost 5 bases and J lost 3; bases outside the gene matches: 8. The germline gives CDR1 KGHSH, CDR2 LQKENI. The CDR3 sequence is CASSSTGDGSNEKLFF. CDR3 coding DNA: TGTGCCAGCTCATCGACAGGGGATGGTTCTAATGAAAAACTGTTTTTT.

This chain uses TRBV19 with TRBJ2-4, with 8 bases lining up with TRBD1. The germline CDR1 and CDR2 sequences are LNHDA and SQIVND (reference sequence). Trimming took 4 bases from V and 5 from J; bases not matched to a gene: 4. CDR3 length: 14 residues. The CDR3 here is CASSNPTGENIQYF. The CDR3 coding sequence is TGTGCCAGTAGTAACCCGACAGGGGAAAACATTCAGTACTTC.

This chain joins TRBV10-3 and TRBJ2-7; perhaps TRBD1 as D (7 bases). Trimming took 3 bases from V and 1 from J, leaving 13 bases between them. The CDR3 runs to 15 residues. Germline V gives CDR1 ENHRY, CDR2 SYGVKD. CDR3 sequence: CAISESGGLSYEQYF. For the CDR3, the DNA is TGTGCCATCAGTGAATCAGGGGGACTTTCCTACGAGCAGTACTTC.

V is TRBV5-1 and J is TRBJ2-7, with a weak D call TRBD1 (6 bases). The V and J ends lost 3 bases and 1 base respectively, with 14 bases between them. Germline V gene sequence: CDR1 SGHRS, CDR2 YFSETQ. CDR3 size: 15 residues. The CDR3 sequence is CASSSTGGVSYEQYF. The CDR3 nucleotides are TGCGCCAGCAGCTCGACAGGTGGGGTGTCCTACGAGCAGTACTTC.

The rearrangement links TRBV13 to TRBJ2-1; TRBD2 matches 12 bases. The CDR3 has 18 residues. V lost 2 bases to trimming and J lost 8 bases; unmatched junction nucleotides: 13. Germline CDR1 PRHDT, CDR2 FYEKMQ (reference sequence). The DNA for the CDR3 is TGTGCCAGCAGCTTATCGGGTGGGCTAGCGGGAGGGCTAGATGAGCAGTTCTTC. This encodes CASSLSGGLAGGLDEQFF.

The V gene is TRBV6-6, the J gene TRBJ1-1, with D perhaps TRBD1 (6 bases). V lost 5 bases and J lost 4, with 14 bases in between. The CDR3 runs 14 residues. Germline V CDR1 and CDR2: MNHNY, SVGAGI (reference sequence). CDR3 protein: CASSLYREPTEAFF. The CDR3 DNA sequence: TGTGCCAGCAGTCTATACAGGGAACCCACTGAAGCTTTCTTT.

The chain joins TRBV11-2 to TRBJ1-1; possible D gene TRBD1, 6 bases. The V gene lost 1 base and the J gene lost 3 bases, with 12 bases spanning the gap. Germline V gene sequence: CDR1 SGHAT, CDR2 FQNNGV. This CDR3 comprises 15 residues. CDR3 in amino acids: CASSLAGGADTEAFF. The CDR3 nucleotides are TGTGCCAGCAGCTTAGCTGGGGGCGCGGACACTGAAGCTTTCTTT. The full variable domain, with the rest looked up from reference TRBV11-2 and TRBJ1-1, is EAGVAQSPRYKIIEKRQSVAFWCNPISGHATLYWYQQILGQGPKLLIQFQNNGVVDDSQLPKDRFSAERLKGVDSTLKIQPAKLEDSAVYLCASSLAGGADTEAFFGQGTRLTVV.

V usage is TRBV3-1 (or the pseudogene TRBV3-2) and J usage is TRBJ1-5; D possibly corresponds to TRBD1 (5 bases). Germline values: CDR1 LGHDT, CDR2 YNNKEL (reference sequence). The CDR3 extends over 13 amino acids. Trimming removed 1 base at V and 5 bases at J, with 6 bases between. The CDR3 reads CASSQGRDQPQHF. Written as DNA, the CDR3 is TGTGCCAGCAGCCAAGGCAGGGATCAGCCCCAGCATTTT.

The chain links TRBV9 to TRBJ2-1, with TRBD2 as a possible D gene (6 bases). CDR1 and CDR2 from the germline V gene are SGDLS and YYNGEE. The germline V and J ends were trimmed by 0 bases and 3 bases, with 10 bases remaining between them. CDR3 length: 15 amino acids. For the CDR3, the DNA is TGTGCCAGCAGCGTAGCCGGGAGTGGCTACAATGAGCAGTTCTTC. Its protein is CASSVAGSGYNEQFF.

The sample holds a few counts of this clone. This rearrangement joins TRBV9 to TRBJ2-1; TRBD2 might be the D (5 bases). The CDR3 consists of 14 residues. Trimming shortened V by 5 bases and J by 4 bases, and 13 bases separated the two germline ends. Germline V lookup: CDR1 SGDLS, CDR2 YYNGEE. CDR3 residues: CASRGGRRYNEQFF. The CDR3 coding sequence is TGTGCCAGCAGAGGCGGGCGACGATACAATGAGCAGTTCTTC. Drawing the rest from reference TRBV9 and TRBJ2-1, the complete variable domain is DSGVTQTPKHLITATGQRVTLRCSPRSGDLSVYWYQQSLDQGLQFLIQYYNGEERAKGNILERFSAQQFPDLHSELNLSSLELGDSALYFCASRGGRRYNEQFFGPGTRLTVL.